The rows below give T cell receptor beta chains drawn from one sample of a study of T cell responses to AZD1222 COVID-19 vaccine. The data were produced by immunoSEQ multiplex PCR, yet TCRdb's version contains in-frame clones alone and is incomplete. The sample records more than 95,000 clones, about 89% being singletons. The specimen comprised peripheral blood, sampled on day 0 of AZD1222 vaccination. The receptors stem from an adult in good health. Both conserved end residues are trimmed from each CDR3. A D gene is named only where the DNA matches it firmly.

d_call v_call cdr3_aa
- TRBV11-1 ASRKVITDTQY
- TRBV28 ASSFWAGGFQPQH
- TRBV10-3 AISESGRGNEKLF
- TRBV5-1 ASSLVPPGGREGSSPLH
- TRBV6-5 ASRGSYNEQF
TRBD1 TRBV28 ASSKPDRALNYGYT
- TRBV5-1 ASSPGQLTNYGYT
- TRBV10-2 ASSEKLTLNVYT
- TRBV3-1/TRBV3-2 ASSQDTVRGGNGYT
- TRBV2 ASTGVNRNEQF
- TRBV28 ASRGGQTHEYEQY
TRBD1 TRBV19 ASKPFGTGRGAF
- TRBV19 ASSIAYRSSGNTIY
- TRBV5-1 ASSLRPRDGYNEQF
TRBD1 TRBV30 AWSRKTGVVEKLF
TRBD1 TRBV7-2 ASSFRQGGRNGYT
- TRBV12-5 ASGLSATTEAF
TRBD1 TRBV4-2 ASSQGTGEGYGYT
TRBD2 TRBV4-2 ASSQELAGAGEQF
- TRBV19 ASSMWAREILGYT
- TRBV28 ASSFLQGGVNTGELF
- TRBV15 ATSRPGAFSYEQY
- TRBV7-3 ASSLYSGASYNEQF
TRBD1 TRBV2 ASRRTGPISGNTIY
- TRBV18 ASSPGGNQPQH
TRBD1 TRBV6-2/TRBV6-3 ASSYGQGYNEQF
- TRBV4-2 ASSQWGSGTGELF
TRBD2 TRBV7-2 ASSPRPDVAGEQF
- TRBV24-1 ATSGGTYQETQY
TRBD1 TRBV9 ASSTGQGGYQPQH
- TRBV19 ASSIAGSTYGYT
TRBD1 TRBV4-1 ASSEAGQGVLIYGYT
TRBD1 TRBV7-2 ASSLLSGQGYMNTEAF
TRBD1 TRBV29-1 SVVLQQGRNYGYT
- TRBV18 ASSRQGDGNTIY
TRBD1 TRBV28 ASSLVKGARGANEAF
- TRBV20-1 SVTAGIEQY
- TRBV30 AWIKGPGSPLH
- TRBV28 ASSSGRGAYEQY
TRBD1 TRBV6-5 ASSYGQGKAEAF
TRBD1 TRBV29-1 SAKPGQGTKMNTEAF
- TRBV6-2/TRBV6-3 ASSYHREAKLF
- TRBV5-4 ASSLKRLTGTDTQY
TRBD2 TRBV5-4 ASSSGLAGGVNEQF
- TRBV19 ASSITPQGRVNQPQH
- TRBV6-5 ASSYSAGGSYEQY
TRBD2 TRBV19 ASSPAGTSGGNEQF
TRBD1 TRBV28 ASRMTGGDTQY
- TRBV27 ASKQGSGNTIY
TRBD2 TRBV9 ASSVGKAGGSTNSYNEQF
TRBD1 TRBV7-9 ASRPRRDSKNEKLF
- TRBV30 AWSRGGGGNTIY
TRBD1 TRBV10-3 AISESRQGALWETQY
- TRBV27 ASSLVQGYQGYT
- TRBV18 ASSPPLGRLQETQY
- TRBV5-1 ASSLKGAGEKLF
- TRBV6-5 ASSYPQGNTIY